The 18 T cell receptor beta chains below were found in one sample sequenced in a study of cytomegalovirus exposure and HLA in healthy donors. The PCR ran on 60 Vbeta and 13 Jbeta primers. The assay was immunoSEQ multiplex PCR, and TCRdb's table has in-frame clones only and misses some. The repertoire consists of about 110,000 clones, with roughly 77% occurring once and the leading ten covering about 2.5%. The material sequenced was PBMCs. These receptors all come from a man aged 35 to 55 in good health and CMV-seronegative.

The CDR3, as DNA: TGTGCCAGCAGTAGAGACAGGGGGGATACCTACGAGCAGTACTTC. Encoded protein: CASSRDRGDTYEQYF. This chain joins TRBV6-5 and TRBJ2-7; TRBD1 matches at 9 bases. Germline V gene lookup returns CDR1 MNHEY and CDR2 SVGAGI. The CDR3 runs 15 residues. V lost 5 bases and J lost 2; bases outside the gene matches: 7.

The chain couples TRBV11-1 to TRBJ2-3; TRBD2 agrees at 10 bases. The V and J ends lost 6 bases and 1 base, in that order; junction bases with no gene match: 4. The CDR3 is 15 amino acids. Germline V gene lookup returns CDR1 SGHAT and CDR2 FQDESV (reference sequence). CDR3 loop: CASRPGTSGTDTQYF. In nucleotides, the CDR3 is TGTGCCAGCAGGCCCGGGACTAGCGGCACAGATACGCAGTATTTT.

CDR3 in DNA: TGTGCCAGCAGCAGCCTACCGGGACAGGCGCAATACAATGAGCAGTTCTTC. Protein product: CASSSLPGQAQYNEQFF. The chain couples TRBV5-4 to TRBJ2-1; 8 bases align to TRBD1. CDR1 SGHNT and CDR2 YYREEE come from the germline V gene (reference sequence). V lost 4 bases, J lost 4 bases, and 13 bases stayed unmatched. The length of the CDR3 is 17 residues.

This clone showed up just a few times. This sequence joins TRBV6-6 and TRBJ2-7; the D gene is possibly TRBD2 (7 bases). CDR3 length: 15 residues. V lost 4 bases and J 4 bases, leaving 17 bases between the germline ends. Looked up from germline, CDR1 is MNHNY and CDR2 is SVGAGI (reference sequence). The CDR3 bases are TGTGCCAGCAGTTCGGGGGCGGGGCGGGGGTACGAGCAGTACTTC. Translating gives CASSSGAGRGYEQYF.

DNA of the CDR3: TGTGCCAGCAGTTTATCGGACGGGGGATACGAGCAGTACTTC. Residues: CASSLSDGGYEQYF. The rearrangement links TRBV27 to TRBJ2-7; D perhaps matches TRBD2 (6 bases). V was shortened by 0 bases and J by 4 bases, with 10 bases between the two germline ends. CDR3 length: 14 amino acids. Germline CDR1 is MNHEY and CDR2 is SMNVEV (reference sequence).

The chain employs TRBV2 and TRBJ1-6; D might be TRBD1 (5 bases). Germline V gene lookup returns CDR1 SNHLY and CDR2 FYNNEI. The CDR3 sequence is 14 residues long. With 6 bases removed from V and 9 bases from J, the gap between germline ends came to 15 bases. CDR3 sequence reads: CASSTQGEVSPLHF. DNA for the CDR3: TGTGCCAGCAGCACGCAGGGTGAGGTTTCACCCCTCCACTTT.

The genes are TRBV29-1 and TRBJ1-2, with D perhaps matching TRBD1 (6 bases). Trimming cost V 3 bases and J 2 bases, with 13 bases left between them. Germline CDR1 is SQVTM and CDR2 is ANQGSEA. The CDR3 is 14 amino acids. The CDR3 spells CSVEEGGINYGYTF. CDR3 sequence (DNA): TGCAGCGTTGAGGAGGGGGGGATCAACTATGGCTACACCTTC.

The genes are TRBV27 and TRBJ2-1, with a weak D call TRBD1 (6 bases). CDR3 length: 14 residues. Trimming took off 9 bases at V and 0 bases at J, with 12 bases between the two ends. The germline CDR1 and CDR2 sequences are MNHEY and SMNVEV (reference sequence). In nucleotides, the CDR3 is TGTGCCAGAGAAGGGGACAACTCCTACAATGAGCAGTTCTTC. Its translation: CAREGDNSYNEQFF.

In DNA, the CDR3 is TGCGCCAGCAGCTTGGCCGCTAGCGGGGTGGTGTCAGATACGCAGTATTTT. Its translation: CASSLAASGVVSDTQYF. The chain uses TRBV5-1 and TRBJ2-3; 9 bases are a match to TRBD2. Losses at the gene ends were 0 bases for V and 4 bases for J; bases not matched to a gene: 9. Germline V gives CDR1 SGHRS, CDR2 YFSETQ. CDR3 length equals 17 residues.

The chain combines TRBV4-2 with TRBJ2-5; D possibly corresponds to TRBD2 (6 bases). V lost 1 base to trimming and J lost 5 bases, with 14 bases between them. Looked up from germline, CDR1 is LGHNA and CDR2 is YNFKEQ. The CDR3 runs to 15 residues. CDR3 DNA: TGTGCCAGCAGCCAAGTCAGCGGGTTTGGTGAGACCCAGTACTTC. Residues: CASSQVSGFGETQYF.

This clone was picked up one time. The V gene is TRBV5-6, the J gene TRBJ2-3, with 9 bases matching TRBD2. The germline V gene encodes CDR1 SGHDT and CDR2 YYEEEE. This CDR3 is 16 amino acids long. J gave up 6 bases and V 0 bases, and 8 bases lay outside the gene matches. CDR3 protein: CASSLGAGGRGDTQYF. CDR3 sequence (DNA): TGTGCCAGCAGCTTGGGTGCGGGGGGGCGCGGCGATACGCAGTATTTT.

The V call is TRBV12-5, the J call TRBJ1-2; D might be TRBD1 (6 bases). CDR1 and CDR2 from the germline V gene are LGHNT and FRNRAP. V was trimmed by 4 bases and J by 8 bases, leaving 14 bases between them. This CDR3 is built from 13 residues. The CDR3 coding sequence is TGTGCTAGTGGTTGGTCAGGGGTGAGGGGCTACACCTTC. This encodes CASGWSGVRGYTF. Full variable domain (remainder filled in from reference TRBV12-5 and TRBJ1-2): DARVTQTPRHKVTEMGQEVTMRCQPILGHNTVFWYRQTMMQGLELLAYFRNRAPLDDSGMPKDRFSAEMPDATLATLKIQPSEPRDSAVYFCASGWSGVRGYTFGSGTRLTVV.

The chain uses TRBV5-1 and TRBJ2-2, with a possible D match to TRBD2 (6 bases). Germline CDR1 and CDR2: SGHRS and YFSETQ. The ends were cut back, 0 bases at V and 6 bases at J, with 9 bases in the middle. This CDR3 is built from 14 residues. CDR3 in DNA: TGCGCCAGCAGCTTGGCCTCGGGGGCCGGGGAGCTGTTTTTT. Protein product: CASSLASGAGELFF.

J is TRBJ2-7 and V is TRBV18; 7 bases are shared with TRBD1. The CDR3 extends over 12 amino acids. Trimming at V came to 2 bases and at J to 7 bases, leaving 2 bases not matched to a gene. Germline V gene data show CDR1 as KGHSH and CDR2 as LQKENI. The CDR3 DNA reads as TGTGCCAGCTCACCAAGGGGGCCGGAGCAGTACTTC. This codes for CASSPRGPEQYF.

CDR3 sequence (DNA): TGTGCCAGCAGTGAGGGAGTCTACAATGAGCAGTTCTTC. Translation: CASSEGVYNEQFF. The J gene is TRBJ2-1, the V gene TRBV2, with D maybe TRBD2 (5 bases). CDR1 is SNHLY and CDR2 is FYNNEI in the germline V gene. The CDR3 totals 13 residues. The ends were cut back, 3 bases at V and 3 bases at J, with 6 bases in the middle.

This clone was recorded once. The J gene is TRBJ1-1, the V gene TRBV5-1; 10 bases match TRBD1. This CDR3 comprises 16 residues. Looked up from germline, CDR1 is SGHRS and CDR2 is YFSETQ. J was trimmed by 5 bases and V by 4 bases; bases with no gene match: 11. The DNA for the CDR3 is TGCGCCAGCAGCGGAGGACAGGGGGTGAGGAATACTGAAGCTTTCTTT. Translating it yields CASSGGQGVRNTEAFF.

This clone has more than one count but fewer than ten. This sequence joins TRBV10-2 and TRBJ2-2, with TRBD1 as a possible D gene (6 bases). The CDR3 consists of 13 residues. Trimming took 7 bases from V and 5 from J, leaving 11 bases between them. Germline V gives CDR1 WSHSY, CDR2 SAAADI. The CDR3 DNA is TGCGCCAGCATATATCAGGGGACCGGGGAGCTGTTTTTT. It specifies CASIYQGTGELFF.

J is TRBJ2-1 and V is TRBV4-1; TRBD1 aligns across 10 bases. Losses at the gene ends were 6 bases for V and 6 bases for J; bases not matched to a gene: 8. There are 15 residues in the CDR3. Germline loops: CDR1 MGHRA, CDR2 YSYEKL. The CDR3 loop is CASSITGQGLNEQFF. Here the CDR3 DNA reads TGCGCCAGCAGTATAACGGGACAGGGGCTCAATGAGCAGTTCTTC.